This entry is about one TCR beta chain. Its antigen has not been determined. The input lacks base qualities; no much larger clone sits a single base away. Reads for this sample came from an Illumina HiSeq 1500. TCRdb itself trimmed the public reads at Q25 with fastp, ran MiXCR and retained productive beta chains. Identical CDR3 proteins give one entry, which carries the most common genes and DNA. This sample lists hundreds of thousands of distinct CDR3 sequences; roughly 17% were detected once. The ten biggest clones cover 12% of the sample. V was cut back by 3 bases and J by 4 bases, leaving a gap of 18 bases between them. For CDR1 and CDR2, the germline V gene (reference sequence) lists LNHDA and SQIVND. The CDR3 goes from the cysteine to the phenylalanine over 16 residues. Only the CDR3 region is kept as DNA, spanning 48 bases read in frame from base 1. This sample was included in a study of T cell repertoires in cytomegalovirus infection (dated by TCRdb to the late 2010s). The study in broad terms: The HLA type of each donor mattered for the analysis, because public TCR beta signatures pointed to carriage of CMV infection along with the matching HLA type. The full study reports these points: In both this cohort and an independent roughly 330-donor cohort, the cumulative frequency of public TCR beta family members distinguished carriers of CMV infection plus the relevant HLA type. The ex vivo response was dominated by HLA-C-restricted CMV-specific TCR beta clonotypes, which also provided the single most frequent clonotype in two of eight donors.

The chain links TRBV19 with TRBJ1-2; the D region possibly corresponds to TRBD1 (6 bases align). Material for sequencing was PBMCs. The TCR originated in a human donor in good health (CMV status not recorded). Some clones in this sample may be carry-over from other donors' samples. The DNA sequence is given as TGTGCCAGTAGTATTGGGACATCCTACACGTTCTATGGCTACACCTTC. Translated, it gives CASSIGTSYTFYGYTF.